Detailed here is one T cell receptor beta chain. Antigen unknown. TCRdb reanalysed the 5' RACE reads using MiXCR and keeps one entry per CDR3 protein. The sample includes about 660,000 distinct CDR3 sequences, 8.5% to 9.5% of them seen just once. Looked up from germline, CDR1 is SGHRS and CDR2 is YFSETQ. Trimming removed 2 bases at V and 2 bases at J, with 12 bases between. The CDR3 is made up of 15 amino acids. The data originate from a study of identical twins. The study's findings and limits: Low generation probability was overrepresented in out-of-frame alpha sequences shared by twins.

These data were also filed under a second study, of yellow fever vaccine responses in identical twins.

This sequence joins TRBV5-1 and TRBJ2-3, with D perhaps TRBD1 or TRBD2 (5 bases each). This TCR derives from a woman between 18 and 29 years old in good health. Sequencing was performed on PBMCs. The DNA for the CDR3 is TGCGCCAGCAGCTTCGGGGACGGCCTCACAGATACGCAGTATTTT. Translating it yields CASSFGDGLTDTQYF. Complete variable domain (other parts from reference TRBV5-1 and TRBJ2-3): KAGVTQTPRYLIKTRGQQVTLSCSPISGHRSVSWYQQTPGQGLQFLFEYFSETQRNKGNFPGRFSGRQFSNSRSEMNVSTLELGDSALYLCASSFGDGLTDTQYFGPGTRLTVL.